These 23 T cell receptor beta chains came from one sample sequenced in a study of cytomegalovirus exposure and HLA in healthy donors. Both 60 Vbeta primers and 13 Jbeta primers went into the PCR. Only in-frame clones appear in the TCRdb table, and some are missing; sequencing was by immunoSEQ multiplex PCR. Of tens of thousands of clones in the sample, 70% to 75% are singletons; the top ten hold 4.2%. Material: PBMCs. Receptors were obtained from a man between 60 and 75 years old in good health and CMV-seronegative.

This clone showed up just a few times. The chain carries TRBV6-6 and TRBJ2-2; 9 bases align to TRBD1. Germline-derived CDR1 and CDR2 are MNHNY and SVGAGI (reference sequence). Trimming cost V 10 bases and J 2 bases; bases outside gene matches: 5. This CDR3 is built from 14 residues. The CDR3 nucleotides are TGTGCCACCACAGGGGGCTCTAACACCGGGGAGCTGTTTTTT. It specifies CATTGGSNTGELFF.

The V and J genes are TRBV9 and TRBJ2-3; 7 bases are shared with TRBD2. CDR3 size: 15 residues. CDR1 and CDR2 (germline): SGDLS, YYNGEE. V shed 0 bases and J 2 bases; nucleotides not matched to a gene: 3. CDR3 in DNA: TGTGCCAGCAGCGTAGGGGGGGGAGACACAGATACGCAGTATTTT. It encodes CASSVGGGDTDTQYF.

The chain recombines TRBV9 with TRBJ2-3; TRBD1 aligns across 9 bases. Germline assignment: CDR1 SGDLS and CDR2 YYNGEE. The trim removed 2 bases at V and 1 base at J, leaving 2 bases unmatched. The CDR3 totals 15 residues. CDR3 region: CASSVRDRGTDTQYF. CDR3 nucleotide sequence: TGTGCCAGCAGCGTCCGGGACAGGGGCACAGATACGCAGTATTTT.

This clone has a handful of counts. The chain employs TRBV4-1 and TRBJ1-1, with a possible D match to TRBD1 (6 bases). The CDR3 loop spans 14 amino acids. Germline values: CDR1 MGHRA, CDR2 YSYEKL. Trimming cost V 4 bases and J 1 base, with 10 bases left between them. CDR3 sequence reads: CASSPRTANTEAFF. Written as DNA, the CDR3 is TGCGCCAGCAGCCCCCGGACAGCGAACACTGAAGCTTTCTTT.

This clone appeared a few times. V usage is TRBV19 and J usage is TRBJ2-5, with 8 bases fitting TRBD2. CDR3 size: 14 residues. The trim removed 5 bases at V and 8 bases at J, leaving 10 bases unmatched. Per germline, CDR1 LNHDA and CDR2 SQIVND (reference sequence). The CDR3 DNA is TGTGCCAGTAGTGGAACGGGACGGGGGGGTACCCAGTACTTC. As protein: CASSGTGRGGTQYF.

The genes are TRBV29-1 and TRBJ2-7; 7 nucleotides agree with TRBD1. J was trimmed by 0 bases and V by 0 bases; bases with no gene match: 5. The CDR3 covers 15 residues. Per germline, CDR1 SQVTM and CDR2 ANQGSEA. DNA for the CDR3: TGCAGCGTTGAAGAGAGGGACAGAGCCTCCTACGAGCAGTACTTC. It yields the protein CSVEERDRASYEQYF.

This chain joins TRBV5-1 and TRBJ2-3, with D maybe TRBD2 (5 bases). Trimming shortened V by 5 bases and J by 0 bases, and 16 bases separated the two germline ends. Germline CDR1 and CDR2: SGHRS and YFSETQ. The CDR3 consists of 16 residues. CDR3: CASSLEGRASTDTQYF. The CDR3 DNA follows: TGCGCCAGCAGTCTGGAAGGGCGGGCAAGCACAGATACGCAGTATTTT.

The chain recombines TRBV6-1 with TRBJ2-5; 10 positions agree with TRBD2. J gave up 5 bases and V 0 bases, and 6 bases lay outside the gene matches. CDR3 size: 16 residues. Germline CDR1 reads MNHNS; CDR2 reads SASEGT. As DNA, the CDR3 is TGTGCCAGCAGTGAAGCGAACAGCGGGGGGGCTGAGACCCAGTACTTC. The encoded protein is CASSEANSGGAETQYF.

This clone was recorded only once. This rearrangement joins TRBV10-1 to TRBJ1-1; 7 nucleotides align to TRBD1. There are 16 residues in the CDR3. CDR1 is WNHNN, CDR2 SYGVQD, per germline (reference sequence). V trimming: 5 bases; J trimming: 1 base; junction bases outside the gene matches: 10. This CDR3 reads CASSTSRTGPNTEAFF. The CDR3, as DNA: TGCGCCAGCAGTACTTCTAGGACAGGCCCGAACACTGAAGCTTTCTTT.

The chain is built from TRBV5-6 and TRBJ2-5; D is perhaps TRBD1 (5 bases). V was clipped by 4 bases and J by 7 bases, with 23 bases between them. CDR1 is SGHDT and CDR2 is YYEEEE in the germline V gene. The CDR3 has 16 residues. CDR3 sequence (DNA): TGTGCCAGCAGCCTCGGAGTTAGGGAAGGGGCACGGACCCAGTACTTC. The encoded protein is CASSLGVREGARTQYF.

This clone was seen a single time. V and J are TRBV30 and TRBJ2-5; D not certain. This CDR3 contains 12 residues. The V end lost 5 bases, the J end lost 0 bases, and 7 bases lay between the germline ends. Germline V gives CDR1 GTSNPN, CDR2 SVGIG (reference sequence). DNA for the CDR3: TGTGCCTGGGCGGTAGACCAAGAGACCCAGTACTTC. Protein sequence: CAWAVDQETQYF.

The gene calls are TRBV27 and TRBJ1-1; D may be TRBD1 (6 bases). This CDR3 comprises 16 residues. Per the germline V gene, CDR1 is MNHEY and CDR2 is SMNVEV (reference sequence). V lost 6 bases and J 5 bases, leaving 22 bases between the germline ends. This chain's CDR3 is CASRTPVGGLLTEAFF. CDR3 DNA: TGTGCCAGCAGAACACCGGTGGGGGGGCTTTTAACTGAAGCTTTCTTT.

This chain joins TRBV6-5 and TRBJ2-3; 11 positions match TRBD2. Germline CDR1 MNHEY, CDR2 SVGAGI. The CDR3 is made up of 15 amino acids. Losses at the gene ends were 6 bases for V and 4 bases for J; bases not matched to a gene: 6. CDR3 sequence: CASSSELAGADTQYF. The DNA for the CDR3 is TGTGCCAGCAGCTCGGAACTAGCGGGGGCAGATACGCAGTATTTT.

This clone has a handful of counts. CDR3 loop: CASSYNRGSYGYTF. In DNA, the CDR3 is TGTGCCAGCAGTTACAACAGGGGGAGCTATGGCTACACCTTC. This chain links TRBV6-5 with TRBJ1-2, with TRBD1 matching over 8 bases. CDR1 is MNHEY, CDR2 SVGAGI, per germline. The trim removed 2 bases at V and 4 bases at J, leaving 3 bases unmatched. The CDR3 runs to 14 residues.

J is TRBJ2-7 and V is TRBV27, with TRBD1 matching over 9 bases. After removal of 6 bases from V and 4 bases from J, the junction contained 13 bases not matched to a gene. This CDR3 has 16 amino acids. Germline lookup yields CDR1 MNHEY and CDR2 SMNVEV (reference sequence). CDR3 DNA: TGTGCCAGCAGCCCATCCGACGGGACAGGGCGATACGAGCAGTACTTC. Its protein is CASSPSDGTGRYEQYF.

V is TRBV19 and J is TRBJ1-2; maybe TRBD1 (6 bases). There are 13 residues in the CDR3. CDR1 and CDR2 (germline): LNHDA, SQIVND (reference sequence). V lost 7 bases and J 8 bases, leaving 17 bases between the germline ends. The CDR3 loop reads CASINREAGGYTF. The CDR3 region has the DNA TGTGCCAGTATAAACAGGGAAGCCGGGGGCTACACCTTC.

The chain joins TRBV5-1 to TRBJ1-4; weak D call: TRBD1 (6 bases). The CDR3 length is 16 residues. Germline V CDR1 and CDR2: SGHRS, YFSETQ. Trimming removed 0 bases at V and 6 bases at J, with 15 bases between. The CDR3 is CASSLGIGQRDEKLFF. CDR3 nucleotides: TGCGCCAGCAGCTTGGGAATTGGACAGAGGGATGAAAAACTGTTTTTT.

This clone was detected only once. The V gene is TRBV4-1, the J gene TRBJ1-2; 7 positions agree with TRBD1. Germline CDR1 MGHRA, CDR2 YSYEKL. The length of the CDR3 is 14 residues. The J segment lost 4 bases and the V segment lost 4 bases, leaving 6 bases of the junction unmatched. The CDR3 DNA is TGCGCCAGCAGCCCCGGCGCAGGGGGCTATGGCTACACCTTC. Translated, it gives CASSPGAGGYGYTF.

This clone has more than one count but fewer than ten. The J gene is TRBJ1-1, the V gene TRBV5-1; possible D gene TRBD1, 6 bases. CDR3 length: 14 amino acids. V was cut by 4 bases and J by 2 bases, with 12 bases left in between. Germline-derived CDR1 and CDR2 are SGHRS and YFSETQ. The CDR3 DNA is TGCGCCAGCAGCCCTGGGACAAGAAACACTGAAGCTTTCTTT. Its translation: CASSPGTRNTEAFF.

The chain has TRBV6-7 and TRBJ1-5; TRBD1 agrees at 7 bases. TRBV6-7 carries the ORF label, with uncertain function. V shed 5 bases and J 2 bases; nucleotides not matched to a gene: 15. The CDR3 runs 18 residues. CDR3 amino acids: CASSGRTGQMFCNQPQHF. In DNA, the CDR3 is TGTGCCAGCAGTGGGCGAACGGGACAGATGTTCTGCAATCAGCCCCAGCATTTT.

V is TRBV7-9 and J is TRBJ1-4; perhaps TRBD1 as D (5 bases). V was pared by 5 bases and J by 7 bases, with 14 bases between. The germline gives CDR1 SEHNR, CDR2 FQNEAQ (reference sequence). CDR3 length: 14 amino acids. CDR3 region: CASSPQGGIEKLFF. CDR3 DNA: TGTGCCAGCAGCCCCCAGGGAGGTATTGAAAAACTGTTTTTT.

V usage is TRBV7-3 and J usage is TRBJ2-1; a weak D match, TRBD1 (6 bases). Germline CDR1 is SGHTA and CDR2 is FQGTGA. The V and J ends lost 1 base and 5 bases respectively, with 12 bases between them. The CDR3 consists of 15 residues. In DNA, the CDR3 is TGTGCCAGCAGCTTAAGTCCCAGGGGAAACAATGAGCAGTTCTTC. It codes for CASSLSPRGNNEQFF.

The chain uses TRBV9 and TRBJ2-6; D is perhaps TRBD2 (7 bases). Per germline, CDR1 SGDLS and CDR2 YYNGEE. Trimming stripped 0 bases from V and 3 bases from J, with 16 bases between. This CDR3 contains 18 residues. CDR3 bases: TGTGCCAGCAGCGTAGGAGAAGGGGGGGCCTTTGGGGCCAACGTCCTGACTTTC. Translated, it gives CASSVGEGGAFGANVLTF.